This TCR beta chain came from a study of T cell responses to AZD1222 COVID-19 vaccine. Findings of the study overall: In a largely white British group with more females than males, clonal diversity was possibly underestimated.

A note on this clone: The antigen is undetermined.

TCRdb's copy holds only in-frame clones and misses some; the assay was immunoSEQ multiplex PCR. Among around 200,000 clones, 88% were seen once, and the ten largest hold 26%. Germline V gene lookup returns CDR1 SGHTA and CDR2 FQGNSA. V was clipped by 5 bases and J by 3 bases, with 8 bases between them. The CDR3 spans 12 residues. Sequenced here: peripheral blood, sampled 28 days after the second AZD1222 dose. The chain uses TRBV7-2 and TRBJ2-7; D is uncertain. The clonotype originates from an adult who received the AZD1222 COVID-19 vaccine. CDR3 protein: CASSPSDYEQYF. The CDR3 coding sequence is TGTGCCAGCAGCCCCTCAGACTACGAGCAGTACTTC.